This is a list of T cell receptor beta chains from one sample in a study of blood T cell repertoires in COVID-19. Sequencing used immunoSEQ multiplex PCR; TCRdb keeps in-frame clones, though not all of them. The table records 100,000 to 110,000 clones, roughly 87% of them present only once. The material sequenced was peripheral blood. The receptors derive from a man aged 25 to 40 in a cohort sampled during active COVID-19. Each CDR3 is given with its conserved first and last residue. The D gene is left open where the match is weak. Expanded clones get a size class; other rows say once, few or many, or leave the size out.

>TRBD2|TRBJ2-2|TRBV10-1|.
TGCGCCAGCTCAGCGGGGCGGGTCGGGGAGCTGTTTTTT
CASSAGRVGELFF
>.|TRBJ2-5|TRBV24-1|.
TGTGCCACCAGTGATACTGCCGGGACCCAGTACTTC
CATSDTAGTQYF
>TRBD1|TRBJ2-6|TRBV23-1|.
TGCGCCAGCAGTCAATCGAGGGGTTTGGACAGGCCTTTCTCTGGGGCCAACGTCCTGACTTTC
CASSQSRGLDRPFSGANVLTF
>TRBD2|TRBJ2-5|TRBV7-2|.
TGTGCCAGCAGCCCGCTAGCGGGGGTACAGACCCAGTACTTC
CASSPLAGVQTQYF
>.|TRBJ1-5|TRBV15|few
TGTGCCACCAGCAGATCGGAGGAGGGCTTTAGCAATCAGCCCCAGCATTTT
CATSRSEEGFSNQPQHF
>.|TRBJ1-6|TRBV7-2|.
TGTGCCAGCAGGGCGGGCTCCTATAATTCACCCCTCCACTTT
CASRAGSYNSPLHF
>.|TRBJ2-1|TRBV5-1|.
TGCGCCAGCAGCTTGTTTCCCGGGGGAGGCAATGAGCAGTTCTTC
CASSLFPGGGNEQFF
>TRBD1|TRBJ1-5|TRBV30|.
TGTGCCTGGAGTGTACGGGGGGACAGGGTATATCAGCCCCAGCATTTT
CAWSVRGDRVYQPQHF
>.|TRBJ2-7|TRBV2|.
TGTGCCAGCAGTCCCCTGTACGAGAACGAGCAGTACTTC
CASSPLYENEQYF
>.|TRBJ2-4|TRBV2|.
TGTGCCAGCAGCGAGTTAGCCAAAAACATTCAGTACTTC
CASSELAKNIQYF
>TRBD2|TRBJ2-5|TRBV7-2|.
TGTGCCAGCAGCTTGACCCAGCGGGGGGACCGAGAGACCCAGTACTTC
CASSLTQRGDRETQYF
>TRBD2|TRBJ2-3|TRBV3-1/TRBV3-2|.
TGTGCCCGCGGACCGGGGGGGGGCGACGCGGGAGATACGCAGTATTTT
CARGPGGGDAGDTQYF
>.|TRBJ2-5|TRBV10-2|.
TGCGCCAGCAGTGAGTCTAGCGAGACCCAGTACTTC
CASSESSETQYF
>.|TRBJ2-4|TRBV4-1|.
TGCGCCAGCAGCCGTGTGGCAGGACAGCACCACTTC
CASSRVAGQHHF
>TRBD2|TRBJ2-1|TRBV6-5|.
TGTGCCAGCAGGAAGCGGGGGCACAATGAGCAGTTCTTC
CASRKRGHNEQFF
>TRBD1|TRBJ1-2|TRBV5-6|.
TGTGCCAGCAGCCCCGGGACAGGGTCTGACTATGGCTACACCTTC
CASSPGTGSDYGYTF
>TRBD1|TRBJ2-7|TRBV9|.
TGTGCCAGCAGCGTAGGGACAGGGGGCGCGGGGGAGCAGTACTTC
CASSVGTGGAGEQYF
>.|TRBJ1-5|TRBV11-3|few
TGTGCCAGCAGCTTAGTGTCAGAAGGACTCCACTGGCCCCAGCATTTT
CASSLVSEGLHWPQHF
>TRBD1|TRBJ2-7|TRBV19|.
TGTGCCAGTAGTATTATACAGGGGGTCAACGAGCAGTACTTC
CASSIIQGVNEQYF
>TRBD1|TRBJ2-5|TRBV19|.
TGTGCCAGTAGTGCCAGGACAGGGAAATACCCCCAAGAGACCCAGTACTTC
CASSARTGKYPQETQYF
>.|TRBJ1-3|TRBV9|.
TGTGCCAGCAGCGTAGCCCCAGGGGGAAACACCATATATTTT
CASSVAPGGNTIYF
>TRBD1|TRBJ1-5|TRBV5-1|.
TGCGCCAGCAGCCCAGGGGACAGGGCACATCAGCCCCAGCATTTT
CASSPGDRAHQPQHF
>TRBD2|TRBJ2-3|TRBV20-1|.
TGCAGTGCTAGTATGGCGGGGGAATTCACAGATACGCAGTATTTT
CSASMAGEFTDTQYF
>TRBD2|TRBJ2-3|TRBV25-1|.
TGTGCCAGCAGTGCTTCAGCGGGGGGTGCAGATACGCAGTATTTT
CASSASAGGADTQYF
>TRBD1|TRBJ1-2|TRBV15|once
TGTGCCACCAGCAGAGATTGGGGACAGGGCTATGGCTACACCTTC
CATSRDWGQGYGYTF
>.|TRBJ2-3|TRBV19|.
TGTGCCAGTAGTATAGTTGGCAGGCGCACAGATACGCAGTATTTT
CASSIVGRRTDTQYF
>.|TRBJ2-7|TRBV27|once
TGTGCCAGCAGTTCTAAATGGGGGAGGTACGAGCAGTACTTC
CASSSKWGRYEQYF
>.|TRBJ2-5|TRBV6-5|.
TGTGCCAGCAGCCTATCCGTCAGGGCAGAGACCCAGTACTTC
CASSLSVRAETQYF
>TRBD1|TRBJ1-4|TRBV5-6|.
TGTGCCAGCAGCTCTACAGGGGGAAAACTGTTTTTT
CASSSTGGKLFF
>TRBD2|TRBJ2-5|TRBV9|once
TGTGCCAGCAGCGTTTCTAGCGGGGGAGAGACCCAGTACTTC
CASSVSSGGETQYF
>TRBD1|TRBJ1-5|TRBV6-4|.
TGTGCCAGCAGTGACTGGTATTGTTGGGACAGGCGACCGTATAGCAATCAGCCCCAGCATTTT
CASSDWYCWDRRPYSNQPQHF
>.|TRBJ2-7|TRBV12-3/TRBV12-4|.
TGTGCCAGCACAACTCCTCCCCGGGGCGAGCAGTACTTC
CASTTPPRGEQYF
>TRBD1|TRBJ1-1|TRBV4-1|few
TGCGCCAGCAGCCAAGTACAGGGGGCAAGAGGGACTGAAGCTTTCTTT
CASSQVQGARGTEAFF
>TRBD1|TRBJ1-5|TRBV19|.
TGTGCCAGTAGCCTCGACAGGGTTGGAGGTAGCAATCAGCCCCAGCATTTT
CASSLDRVGGSNQPQHF
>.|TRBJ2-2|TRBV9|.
TGTGCCAGCAGCGTAGAGCGGGCGAGCACCGGGGAGCTGTTTTTT
CASSVERASTGELFF
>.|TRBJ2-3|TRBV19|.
TGTGCCAGTAGTAGTTTCGGGGAGCGGGCGTATACGCAGTATTTT
CASSSFGERAYTQYF
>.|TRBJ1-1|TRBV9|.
TGTGCCAGCAGCCCCCGAGGGAGGAACACTGAAGCTTTCTTT
CASSPRGRNTEAFF
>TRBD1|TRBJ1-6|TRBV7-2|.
TGTGCCAGCGGACCACAACAGGGGGCAGGCTCACCCCTCCACTTT
CASGPQQGAGSPLHF
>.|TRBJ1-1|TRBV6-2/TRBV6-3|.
TGTGCCAGCAGTTACTCGATGGGGGGAGATTCGGCTTTCTTT
CASSYSMGGDSAFF
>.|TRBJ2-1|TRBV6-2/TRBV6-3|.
TGTGCCAGCAGTTTGCAGGGTCTTGGGAACAATGAGCAGTTCTTC
CASSLQGLGNNEQFF
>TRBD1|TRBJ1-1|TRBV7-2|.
TGTGCCAGCAGCACGGCCGGGACAGGGAACACTGAAGCTTTCTTT
CASSTAGTGNTEAFF
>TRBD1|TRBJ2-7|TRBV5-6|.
TGTGCCAGCAGCTTGGAAATTTTGGGACAGGGTCCCTACGAGCAGTACTTC
CASSLEILGQGPYEQYF
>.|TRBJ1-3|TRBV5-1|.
TGCGCCAGCAGCTTGGCCCTCAGGGCGGCCGGAAACACCATATATTTT
CASSLALRAAGNTIYF
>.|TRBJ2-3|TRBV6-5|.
TGTGCCAGCAGTTACTCGAATATGGGCGCAGATACGCAGTATTTT
CASSYSNMGADTQYF
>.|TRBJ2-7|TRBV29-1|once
TGCAGCGTCTGTGAGGTCCCTGTCCCCACCGGCTCCTACGAGCAGTACTTC
CSVCEVPVPTGSYEQYF
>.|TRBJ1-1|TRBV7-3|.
TGTGCCAGCAGGTGGAGCATGAACACTGAAGCTTTCTTT
CASRWSMNTEAFF
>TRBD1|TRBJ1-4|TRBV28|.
TGTGCCAGCAGGGTGGCAGGGGGGGAAAAACTGTTTTTT
CASRVAGGEKLFF
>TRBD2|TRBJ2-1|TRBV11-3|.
TGTGCCAGCAGCCCTCTAGCGGGGGGTTACAATGAGCAGTTCTTC
CASSPLAGGYNEQFF